A single sample is the source of the 3 T cell receptor beta chains below, sequenced in a study of shared clonotypes between healthy human individuals. Clones were sequenced by immunoSEQ multiplex PCR, and TCRdb holds only the in-frame ones, with some missing. Of about 600,000 clones in the sample, around 81% are singletons; the top ten hold around 13%. Sequencing used PBMCs. The receptors here all came from a woman in her thirties or forties in good health. Some clones in this sample may be carry-over from other donors' samples.

The chain has TRBV11-2 and TRBJ2-3; D is undetermined. Per the germline V gene, CDR1 is SGHAT and CDR2 is FQNNGV. The CDR3 covers 16 residues. Trimming took 4 bases from V and 6 from J, leaving 20 bases between them. CDR3 sequence (DNA): TGTGCCAGCAGCTCCCGGCCCGGTACACGGCGGGATACGCAGTATTTT. Its protein is CASSSRPGTRRDTQYF.

This chain uses TRBV4-2 with TRBJ1-2; D not certain. The CDR3 contains 11 residues. CDR1 and CDR2 (germline): LGHNA, YNFKEQ. Trimming took off 0 bases at V and 8 bases at J, with 4 bases between the two ends. This chain's CDR3 is CASSQDLGYTF. The CDR3 DNA reads as TGTGCCAGCAGCCAAGACCTGGGCTACACCTTC.

The chain joins TRBV7-6 to TRBJ2-1; D might be TRBD1 (5 bases). Germline loops: CDR1 SGHVS, CDR2 FNYEAQ. Trimming left V 1 base short and J 6 bases short, with 13 bases between. The CDR3 runs to 15 residues. The CDR3 coding sequence is TGTGCCAGCAGCTTAGGCCCCCAGGGTCGCAATGAGCAGTTCTTC. This codes for CASSLGPQGRNEQFF. Drawing the rest from reference TRBV7-6 and TRBJ2-1, the complete variable domain is GAGVSQSPRYKVTKRGQDVALRCDPISGHVSLYWYRQALGQGPEFLTYFNYEAQQDKSGLPNDRFSAERPEGSISTLTIQRTEQRDSAMYRCASSLGPQGRNEQFFGPGTRLTVL.